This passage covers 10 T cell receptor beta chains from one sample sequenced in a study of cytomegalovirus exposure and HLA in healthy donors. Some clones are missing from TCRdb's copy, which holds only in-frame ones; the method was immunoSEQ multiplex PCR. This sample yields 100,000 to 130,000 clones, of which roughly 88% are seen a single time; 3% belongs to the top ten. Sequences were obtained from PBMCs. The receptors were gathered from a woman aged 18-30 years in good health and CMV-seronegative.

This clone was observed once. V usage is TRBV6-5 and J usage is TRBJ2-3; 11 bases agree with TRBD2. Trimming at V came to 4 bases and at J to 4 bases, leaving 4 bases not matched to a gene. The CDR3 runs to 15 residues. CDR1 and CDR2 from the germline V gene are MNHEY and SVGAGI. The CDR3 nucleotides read TGTGCCAGCAGTTTAACTAGCGGGGGTGCAGATACGCAGTATTTT. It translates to CASSLTSGGADTQYF.

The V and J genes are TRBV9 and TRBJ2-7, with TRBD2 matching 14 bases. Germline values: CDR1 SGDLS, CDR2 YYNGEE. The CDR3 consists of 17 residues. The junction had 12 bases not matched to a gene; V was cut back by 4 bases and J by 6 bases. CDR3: CASSPHLTSGGAGEQYF. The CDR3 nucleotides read TGTGCCAGCAGCCCGCACCTGACTAGCGGGGGGGCCGGCGAGCAGTACTTC.

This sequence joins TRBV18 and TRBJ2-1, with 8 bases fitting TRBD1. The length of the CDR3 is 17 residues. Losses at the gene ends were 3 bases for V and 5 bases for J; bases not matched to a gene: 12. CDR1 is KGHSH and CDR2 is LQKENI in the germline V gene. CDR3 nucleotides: TGTGCCAGCTCACCCGGTCCCCCCACAGGGGGGAACAATGAGCAGTTCTTC. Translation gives CASSPGPPTGGNNEQFF.

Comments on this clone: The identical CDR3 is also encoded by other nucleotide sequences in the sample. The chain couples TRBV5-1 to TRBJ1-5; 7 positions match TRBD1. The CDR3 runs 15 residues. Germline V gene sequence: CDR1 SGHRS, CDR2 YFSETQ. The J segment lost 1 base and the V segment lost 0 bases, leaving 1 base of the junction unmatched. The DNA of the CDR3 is TGCGCCAGCAGCTTGGAGGGGGCCAGCAATCAGCCCCAGCATTTT. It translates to CASSLEGASNQPQHF.

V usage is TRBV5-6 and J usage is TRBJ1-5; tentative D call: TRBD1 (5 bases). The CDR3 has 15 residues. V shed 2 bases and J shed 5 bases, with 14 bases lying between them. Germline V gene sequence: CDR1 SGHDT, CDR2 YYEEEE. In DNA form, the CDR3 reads TGTGCCAGCAGCTTTTATAGGGGCGTGGATCAGCCCCAGCATTTT. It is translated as CASSFYRGVDQPQHF. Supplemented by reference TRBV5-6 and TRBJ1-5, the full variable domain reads DAGVTQSPTHLIKTRGQQVTLRCSPKSGHDTVSWYQQALGQGPQFIFQYYEEEERQRGNFPDRFSGHQFPNYSSELNVNALLLGDSALYLCASSFYRGVDQPQHFGDGTRLSIL.

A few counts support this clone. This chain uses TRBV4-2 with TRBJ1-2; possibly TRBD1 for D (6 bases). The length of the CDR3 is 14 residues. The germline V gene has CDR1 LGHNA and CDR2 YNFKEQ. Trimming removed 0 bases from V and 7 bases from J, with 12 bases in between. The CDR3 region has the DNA TGTGCCAGCAGCCAAGAAGCTCGGGGGGCTGGCTACACCTTC. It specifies CASSQEARGAGYTF.

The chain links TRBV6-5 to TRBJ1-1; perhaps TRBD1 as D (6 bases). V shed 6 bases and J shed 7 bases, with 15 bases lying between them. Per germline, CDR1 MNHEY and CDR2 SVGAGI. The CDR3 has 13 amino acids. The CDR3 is CASRGSGAGEAFF. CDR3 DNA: TGTGCCAGCAGGGGGTCAGGGGCTGGTGAAGCTTTCTTT.

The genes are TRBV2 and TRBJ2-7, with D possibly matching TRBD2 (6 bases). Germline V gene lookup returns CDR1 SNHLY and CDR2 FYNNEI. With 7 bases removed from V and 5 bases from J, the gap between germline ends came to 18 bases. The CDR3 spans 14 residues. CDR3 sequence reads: CASNGWGEVDEQYF. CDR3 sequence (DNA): TGTGCCAGCAATGGGTGGGGGGAGGTTGACGAGCAGTACTTC.

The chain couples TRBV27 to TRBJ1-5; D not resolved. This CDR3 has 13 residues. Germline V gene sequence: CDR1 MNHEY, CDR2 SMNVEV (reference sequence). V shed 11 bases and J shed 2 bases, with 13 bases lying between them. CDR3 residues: CAVGDRGNQPQHF. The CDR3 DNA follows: TGTGCCGTAGGAGACCGAGGCAATCAGCCCCAGCATTTT.

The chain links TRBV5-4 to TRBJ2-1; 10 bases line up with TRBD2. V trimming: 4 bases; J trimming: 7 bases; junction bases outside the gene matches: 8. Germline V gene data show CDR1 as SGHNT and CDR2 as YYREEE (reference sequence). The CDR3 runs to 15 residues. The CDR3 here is CASSLTSGARNEQFF. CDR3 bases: TGTGCCAGCAGCCTCACTAGCGGGGCTAGAAATGAGCAGTTCTTC.